This is a list of T cell receptor beta chains from one sample in a study of cytomegalovirus exposure and HLA in healthy donors. The table came from immunoSEQ multiplex PCR; TCRdb's copy has only in-frame clones and leaves some out. This sample has some 150,000 clones, with roughly 73% found just once. The material sequenced was PBMCs. The receptor set was obtained from a man in his forties or fifties in good health and CMV-seronegative. CDR3s include the opening cysteine and the closing phenylalanine or tryptophan. A D gene is named only where the DNA matches it firmly. Only some rows state a clone size, as once, few, many or a class for expanded clones.

abundance: .; v_gene: TRBV7-3; len: 12; j_gene: TRBJ2-4; d_gene: .; CDR3nt: TGTGCCAGCAGCCCGGGGGACAACATTCAGTACTTC; CDR3aa: CASSPGDNIQYF
abundance: .; v_gene: TRBV4-3; len: 15; j_gene: TRBJ2-3; d_gene: TRBD2; CDR3nt: TGCGCCAGCAGCCCTAGCGGGGGCCGCACAGATACGCAGTATTTT; CDR3aa: CASSPSGGRTDTQYF
abundance: .; v_gene: TRBV18; len: 14; j_gene: TRBJ1-2; d_gene: .; CDR3nt: TGTGCCAGCTCACCATTCCAGGGGCCGGCTGGCTACACCTTC; CDR3aa: CASSPFQGPAGYTF
abundance: .; v_gene: TRBV20-1; len: 11; j_gene: TRBJ1-4; d_gene: .; CDR3nt: TGCAGTGCTGCTGGGAGGGAAAAACTGTTTTTT; CDR3aa: CSAAGREKLFF
abundance: .; v_gene: TRBV5-1; len: 15; j_gene: TRBJ2-2; d_gene: TRBD2; CDR3nt: TGCGCCAGCAGCTTGCGGGGGGCGAACACCGGGGAGCTGTTTTTT; CDR3aa: CASSLRGANTGELFF
abundance: .; v_gene: TRBV7-8; len: 14; j_gene: TRBJ1-1; d_gene: TRBD1; CDR3nt: TGTGCCAGCAGGACGACAGGGGCGCGGACTGAAGCTTTCTTT; CDR3aa: CASRTTGARTEAFF
abundance: .; v_gene: TRBV7-9; len: 17; j_gene: TRBJ2-3; d_gene: TRBD2; CDR3nt: TGTGCCAGCAGCCCCTCCCTGACTAGCGAGACCACAGATACGCAGTATTTT; CDR3aa: CASSPSLTSETTDTQYF
abundance: .; v_gene: TRBV10-2; len: 15; j_gene: TRBJ2-5; d_gene: TRBD2; CDR3nt: TGCGCCAGCAGGAATGGGGGGGGTATGCAAGAGACCCAGTACTTC; CDR3aa: CASRNGGGMQETQYF
abundance: .; v_gene: TRBV5-6; len: 15; j_gene: TRBJ1-6; d_gene: .; CDR3nt: TGTGCCAGCAGCTTGCGGGCAGGGCGAATGTCACCCCTCCACTTT; CDR3aa: CASSLRAGRMSPLHF
abundance: few; v_gene: TRBV4-2; len: 15; j_gene: TRBJ1-1; d_gene: TRBD1; CDR3nt: TGTGCCAGCAGCTCCGACAGGGGGATTAGGACTGAAGCTTTCTTT; CDR3aa: CASSSDRGIRTEAFF